This entry lists 20 T cell receptor beta chains sequenced from one sample in a study of PD-1 blockade in mismatch repair-deficient tumors. Repertoires were generated with immunoSEQ multiplex PCR, while TCRdb's copy carries only in-frame clones and drops some. The repertoire consists of some 49,000 clones, with over 75% occurring once and the leading ten covering about 3.5%. Specimen: PBMCs, collected before pembrolizumab treatment. These receptors originate from an adult with mismatch repair-deficient cancer.

This clone is medium-sized in the sample. The rearrangement joins TRBV27 to TRBJ2-7, with D tentatively TRBD2 (6 bases). Germline V CDR1 and CDR2: MNHEY, SMNVEV (reference sequence). CDR3 size: 17 residues. V lost 5 bases and J 0 bases, leaving 20 bases between the germline ends. The CDR3 DNA is TGTGCCAGCAGTCCGAACAATCTGGGACTCAGCTCCTACGAGCAGTACTTC. Its protein is CASSPNNLGLSSYEQYF.

The CDR3 loop reads CASSLGTGEQYF. In DNA form, the CDR3 reads TGTGCCAGCAGCTTAGGGACTGGGGAGCAGTACTTC. The chain carries TRBV11-3 and TRBJ2-7, with a weak D call TRBD2 (5 bases). Looked up from germline, CDR1 is SGHNT and CDR2 is YENEEA. V lost 1 base and J lost 7, with 8 bases in between. The CDR3 length is 12 residues.

The CDR3 region has the DNA TGTGCCAGCAGCCAATTAGGGGGGGAATCTGAAGCTTTCTTT. Translated, it gives CASSQLGGESEAFF. J is TRBJ1-1 and V is TRBV4-2; possible D gene TRBD1, 6 bases. Trimming took 2 bases from V and 6 from J, leaving 13 bases between them. The CDR3 sequence is 14 residues long. Germline V gene sequence: CDR1 LGHNA, CDR2 YNFKEQ.

This chain links TRBV19 with TRBJ2-5; TRBD1 matches at 7 bases. The J call is doubtful: the DNA matches TRBJ2-7 better. The CDR3 is 14 residues long. Germline V CDR1 and CDR2: LNHDA, SQIVND (reference sequence). The CDR3 here is CASSETGTTYEQYF. In nucleotides, the CDR3 is TGTGCCAGTTCCGAGACAGGGACAACCTACGAGCAGTACTTC.

The V gene is TRBV15, the J gene TRBJ1-1, with 7 bases matching TRBD1. Germline V CDR1 and CDR2: LNHNV, YYDKDF (reference sequence). With V trimmed by 0 bases and J by 12 bases, 10 bases remained unmatched. There are 14 residues in the CDR3. The CDR3 nucleotides are TGTGCCACCAGCAGAGATAGACAGGGCCATTCGACTTTCTTT. Protein product: CATSRDRQGHSTFF.

The V gene is TRBV5-1, the J gene TRBJ2-5; 9 nucleotides line up with TRBD2. The J segment lost 5 bases and the V segment lost 0 bases, leaving 5 bases of the junction unmatched. Germline V gives CDR1 SGHRS, CDR2 YFSETQ. CDR3 length: 15 amino acids. CDR3 DNA: TGCGCCAGCAGCTTGGAGAGTAGCGGGAGTGAGACCCAGTACTTC. Amino acids: CASSLESSGSETQYF.

The J gene is TRBJ1-2, the V gene TRBV27; perhaps TRBD1 as D (6 bases). The CDR3 covers 15 residues. The V end lost 2 bases, the J end lost 8 bases, and 18 bases lay between the germline ends. Germline lookup yields CDR1 MNHEY and CDR2 SMNVEV (reference sequence). The DNA for the CDR3 is TGTGCCAGCAGTTTAAAGCCGGGGGGCGCGATAGGCTACACCTTC. Encoded protein: CASSLKPGGAIGYTF.

The chain has TRBV7-2 and TRBJ2-7; TRBD2 matches at 14 bases. V lost 5 bases to trimming and J lost 0 bases; unmatched junction nucleotides: 3. CDR1 is SGHTA, CDR2 FQGNSA, per germline. There are 16 residues in the CDR3. Here the CDR3 DNA reads TGTGCCAGCAGCGTAGGGACTAGCGGGAGCTCCTACGAGCAGTACTTC. It codes for CASSVGTSGSSYEQYF.

A word on this clone: One end of the junction fails to match germline, which may point to a read error. The chain recombines TRBV6-5 with TRBJ2-7; D gene uncertain. This CDR3 region has 14 residues. Germline CDR1 is MNHEY and CDR2 is SVGAGI. The CDR3 reads CAISDPKDSYEQYF. The CDR3 DNA reads TGTGCCATCAGTGACCCTAAAGACTCCTACGAGCAGTACTTC.

The chain carries TRBV7-6 and TRBJ1-2; 8 positions match TRBD1. Germline CDR1 is SGHVS and CDR2 is FNYEAQ. CDR3 length: 17 residues. J lost 3 bases, V lost 0 bases, and 9 bases had no gene match. The CDR3 region has the DNA TGTGCCAGCAGCTTAGCGCCCCTGACAGGGGCTCACTATGGCTACACCTTC. Encoded protein: CASSLAPLTGAHYGYTF.

V is TRBV27 and J is TRBJ1-1; D remains ambiguous. The CDR3 spans 14 residues. V lost 7 bases and J 12 bases, leaving 24 bases between the germline ends. CDR1 and CDR2 from the germline V gene are MNHEY and SMNVEV (reference sequence). The CDR3, as DNA: TGTGCCAGCAACGAGAACCCCCCTCGGTCGGTAACTTTCTTT. It yields the protein CASNENPPRSVTFF.

The sample holds a few counts of this clone. This chain joins TRBV27 and TRBJ2-7; 8 nucleotides agree with TRBD2. CDR1 is MNHEY and CDR2 is SMNVEV in the germline V gene (reference sequence). V lost 5 bases to trimming and J lost 2 bases; unmatched junction nucleotides: 5. The CDR3 covers 14 residues. This chain's CDR3 is CASSPSGSAYEQYF. CDR3 in DNA: TGTGCCAGCAGTCCTAGCGGGTCCGCCTACGAGCAGTACTTC.

The chain is built from TRBV7-2 and TRBJ1-5; a possible D gene is TRBD1 (6 bases). The CDR3 loop spans 13 amino acids. The germline V gene encodes CDR1 SGHTA and CDR2 FQGNSA. Trimming removed 6 bases from V and 5 bases from J, with 11 bases in between. CDR3 amino acids: CASSTDRDQPQHF. The CDR3 DNA sequence: TGTGCCAGCAGTACGGACAGAGATCAGCCCCAGCATTTT.

The V call is TRBV7-9, the J call TRBJ1-1; D is perhaps TRBD1 (5 bases). V dropped 6 bases and J dropped 1 base, with 15 bases sitting between them. CDR3 length: 15 residues. Germline loops: CDR1 SEHNR, CDR2 FQNEAQ (reference sequence). The CDR3 region has the DNA TGTGCCAGCAGTAGGGGCGGGATGGGGAACACTGAAGCTTTCTTT. Translation: CASSRGGMGNTEAFF.

V gene TRBV5-6 combines with J gene TRBJ2-3; D gene ambiguous. Germline CDR1 is SGHDT and CDR2 is YYEEEE. Deletions cut 3 bases from V and 2 bases from J, with 16 bases between. This CDR3 contains 16 residues. The CDR3: CASSSPWVGDTDTQYF. The DNA of the CDR3 is TGTGCCAGCAGCTCCCCGTGGGTCGGTGACACAGATACGCAGTATTTT.

This chain joins TRBV19 and TRBJ1-2, with 7 bases lining up with TRBD1. The CDR3 extends over 16 amino acids. Trimming removed 7 bases from V and 1 base from J; junction bases left unmatched: 12. Germline CDR1 is LNHDA and CDR2 is SQIVND (reference sequence). The CDR3 region has the DNA TGTGCCAGTACCCTTTCCCCGGGACAGAGTAACTATGGCTACACCTTC. Its translation: CASTLSPGQSNYGYTF.

This chain connects TRBV28 to TRBJ1-1; no reliable D call. Between the trimmed V and J ends, which lost 5 bases and 1 base, there was a span of 11 bases. Per germline, CDR1 MDHEN and CDR2 SYDVKM. The CDR3 is 14 residues long. In nucleotides, the CDR3 is TGTGCCAGCAGTACCCCTACCTGGAACACTGAAGCTTTCTTT. As protein: CASSTPTWNTEAFF.

This clone was counted between two and nine times. This chain links TRBV5-6 with TRBJ1-2, with D tentatively TRBD1 (6 bases). V was clipped by 4 bases and J by 6 bases, with 16 bases between them. The CDR3 length is 14 residues. The germline V gene has CDR1 SGHDT and CDR2 YYEEEE. The CDR3 bases are TGTGCCAGCAGCCTAGGGGGGGTTCTCGATGGCTACACCTTC. This sequence encodes CASSLGGVLDGYTF.

This clone was seen just once. V and J are TRBV7-2 and TRBJ2-7, with D maybe TRBD2 (6 bases). Germline assignment: CDR1 SGHTA and CDR2 FQGNSA. The CDR3 is 15 amino acids. The V end lost 2 bases, the J end lost 2 bases, and 13 bases lay between the germline ends. DNA of the CDR3: TGTGCCAGCAGCTTAATGGTAGCGGCACCCTACGAGCAGTACTTC. Protein: CASSLMVAAPYEQYF.

The rearrangement joins TRBV11-2 to TRBJ1-1; 8 positions match TRBD1. The CDR3 contains 17 residues. The junction had 12 bases not matched to a gene; V was cut back by 5 bases and J by 1 base. The V gene's germline CDR1 is SGHAT and CDR2 FQNNGV. The CDR3 bases are TGTGCCAGCAGCCCCTTCCGAAACAGGGGGACGAACACTGAAGCTTTCTTT. This translates into CASSPFRNRGTNTEAFF. Combining the CDR3 with reference TRBV11-2 and TRBJ1-1 gives the whole variable domain EAGVAQSPRYKIIEKRQSVAFWCNPISGHATLYWYQQILGQGPKLLIQFQNNGVVDDSQLPKDRFSAERLKGVDSTLKIQPAKLEDSAVYLCASSPFRNRGTNTEAFFGQGTRLTVV.